This T cell receptor (beta chain) was recovered during a study of cytomegalovirus exposure and HLA in healthy donors. Measured with immunoSEQ multiplex PCR; TCRdb has only the in-frame clones, and not every one. Of roughly 250,000 clones listed, about 86% are singletons. The V and J ends lost 2 bases and 4 bases, in that order; junction bases with no gene match: 5. The germline CDR1 and CDR2 sequences are MGHRA and YSYEKL. The length of the CDR3 is 15 residues. This sequence originates from a woman aged 25 to 39 in good health and CMV-seropositive. The chain uses TRBV4-1 and TRBJ2-7, with 10 bases that match TRBD1. The sequenced sample consisted of PBMCs. The DNA for the CDR3 is TGCGCCAGCAGCCAACCCGGGACAGGGGTATACGAGCAGTACTTC. Amino acid sequence: CASSQPGTGVYEQYF.